This TCR beta chain was retrieved from a study of T-cell reconstitution after alpha-beta-depleted transplantation in children. The study's findings and limits: The main origin of T-cell counts and diversity one year after transplant was newly produced T cells.

The CDR3 sequence is 13 residues long. Unique molecular identifiers were incorporated into the prepared TCRbeta library. Each CDR3 protein gets one entry after TCRdb re-called the PCR reads with MiXCR. The profile shows 500,000 to 750,000 distinct CDR3 sequences, approximately 30% of them singletons. A few counts support this clonotype. What it recognizes is unknown. The source material was PBMCs, sampled before TCRalphabeta/CD19-depleted stem cell transplant. The sequence derives from a boy younger than two with Wiskott-Aldrich syndrome, due to receive a stem cell transplant. The chain joins TRBV21-1 to TRBJ2-7; the D segment call TRBD2 is taken from the table without a DNA check. TRBV21-1 is termed a pseudogene. The CDR3 coding sequence is TGTGCCGGGAGACGGCGTGAGGGGAACGAGCAGTACTTC. It codes for CAGRRREGNEQYF.